Listed here are 28 T cell receptor beta chains from one sample, sequenced in a study of radiotherapy plus CTLA-4 blockade in lung cancer. Sequencing was performed with immunoSEQ multiplex PCR; in TCRdb, only in-frame clones are kept and a portion is missing. The repertoire has 42,000 or so clones, 79% of them found once; the top ten carry about 22%. The sequencing here drew on peripheral blood, taken from a patient treated with radiotherapy plus ipilimumab. The receptors derive from a human donor with non-small cell lung cancer that progressed on radiotherapy plus ipilimumab.

CDR3 nucleotide sequence: TGTGCCAGCAGGGACGGGGGGAAGACCCAGTACTTC. As protein: CASRDGGKTQYF. The chain has TRBV6-5 and TRBJ2-5; TRBD2 matches at 7 bases. The CDR3 spans 12 residues. Germline loops: CDR1 MNHEY, CDR2 SVGAGI. V was clipped by 6 bases and J by 6 bases; unmatched bases: 4.

In its sample, this clone was seen a few times. The chain carries TRBV6-1 and TRBJ2-7; D gene unclear. Germline values: CDR1 MNHNS, CDR2 SASEGT. Trimming took off 7 bases at V and 5 bases at J, with 12 bases between the two ends. The CDR3 is 12 amino acids. The CDR3 nucleotides read TGTGCCAGCACCGAGGTGGCCAACGAGCAGTACTTC. Its protein is CASTEVANEQYF.

The V gene is TRBV5-1, the J gene TRBJ1-1; TRBD1 agrees at 7 bases. Trimming took 4 bases from V and 1 from J; bases not matched to a gene: 10. The CDR3 is 16 amino acids. Germline assignment: CDR1 SGHRS and CDR2 YFSETQ. The DNA for the CDR3 is TGCGCCAGCAGCCCCCCAGTGACAGGGACGAACACTGAAGCTTTCTTT. Its protein is CASSPPVTGTNTEAFF.

This chain uses TRBV19 with TRBJ1-1; D possibly corresponds to TRBD1 (5 bases). Trimming took off 7 bases at V and 1 base at J, with 16 bases between the two ends. The CDR3 is 15 residues long. The germline V gene has CDR1 LNHDA and CDR2 SQIVND (reference sequence). CDR3 amino acids: CASIEARTTNTEAFF. The CDR3 coding sequence is TGTGCCAGTATCGAGGCGCGGACAACGAACACTGAAGCTTTCTTT.

The chain carries TRBV9 and TRBJ2-7; 9 bases match TRBD2. From germline, CDR1 is SGDLS and CDR2 YYNGEE. CDR3 size: 15 residues. V dropped 0 bases and J dropped 3; count of bases not matched to a gene: 4. The CDR3 sequence: CASSVDGTSFYEQYF. The CDR3 region has the DNA TGTGCCAGCAGCGTAGATGGGACTAGCTTCTACGAGCAGTACTTC.

This chain links TRBV5-6 with TRBJ1-2; 9 nucleotides align to TRBD1. The CDR3 spans 13 residues. With 1 base clipped from V and 6 bases from J, the junction kept 1 base outside the gene matches. The germline CDR1 and CDR2 sequences are SGHDT and YYEEEE. In nucleotides, the CDR3 is TGTGCCAGCAGCTTGAGGACAGGGGATGGCTACACCTTC. Protein sequence: CASSLRTGDGYTF.

This rearrangement joins TRBV7-9 to TRBJ2-5; D unresolved. CDR3 length equals 15 residues. The germline CDR1 and CDR2 sequences are SEHNR and FQNEAQ (reference sequence). V was clipped by 1 base and J by 5 bases, with 14 bases between them. The CDR3 DNA reads as TGTGCCAGCAGCTTAGTGGTCGAGTGGTGGGAGACCCAGTACTTC. It translates to CASSLVVEWWETQYF.

This clone is a singleton in its sample. This chain links TRBV27 with TRBJ1-4; D not resolved. CDR1 and CDR2 from the germline V gene are MNHEY and SMNVEV (reference sequence). This CDR3 contains 13 residues. V was trimmed by 3 bases and J by 9 bases, leaving 11 bases between them. CDR3 DNA sequence: TGTGCCAGCAGTTTTTTCGGAGGTAAAAAACTGTTTTTT. Translation: CASSFFGGKKLFF.

The chain uses TRBV19 and TRBJ1-5, with 11 bases fitting TRBD1. The V segment lost 6 bases and the J segment 4 bases; nucleotides outside the gene matches: 8. Germline loops: CDR1 LNHDA, CDR2 SQIVND (reference sequence). This CDR3 region has 16 residues. CDR3 in amino acids: CASSRRTGGLNQPQHF. CDR3 DNA sequence: TGTGCCAGTAGCCGGAGGACAGGGGGCTTGAATCAGCCCCAGCATTTT.

The chain carries TRBV30 and TRBJ1-2; D possibly corresponds to TRBD1 (5 bases). CDR3 length equals 13 residues. Germline V CDR1 and CDR2: GTSNPN, SVGIG (reference sequence). The V end lost 4 bases, the J end lost 7 bases, and 16 bases lay between the germline ends. The CDR3 DNA is TGTGCCTGGAATGGGACGGGGGTGTGTGGCTACACCTTC. This translates into CAWNGTGVCGYTF. The full variable domain, completed using reference TRBV30 and TRBJ1-2, is SQTIHQWPATLVQPVGSPLSLECTVEGTSNPNLYWYRQAAGRGLQLLFYSVGIGQISSEVPQNLSASRPQDRQFILSSKKLLLSDSGFYLCAWNGTGVCGYTFGSGTRLTVV.

The V gene is TRBV28, the J gene TRBJ1-2, with D tentatively TRBD1 (5 bases). The CDR3 spans 15 residues. V lost 6 bases to trimming and J lost 6 bases, with 20 bases between them. CDR1 is MDHEN, CDR2 SYDVKM, per germline. The CDR3 DNA reads TGTGCCAGCAGACCTTGGGGGGGGACGAATAATGGCTACACCTTC. Translated: CASRPWGGTNNGYTF.

The rearrangement uses TRBV11-1 and TRBJ2-7; D is possibly TRBD1 (6 bases). Germline CDR1 reads SGHAT; CDR2 reads FQDESV (reference sequence). The CDR3 totals 15 residues. Deletions cut 5 bases from V and 1 base from J, with 15 bases between. The CDR3 protein is CASSLSTTGSYEQYF. CDR3 in DNA: TGTGCCAGCAGCCTTTCCACGACAGGATCCTACGAGCAGTACTTC.

J is TRBJ1-1 and V is TRBV19, with D possibly being TRBD1 (5 bases). Germline loops: CDR1 LNHDA, CDR2 SQIVND (reference sequence). The V gene lost 2 bases and the J gene lost 7 bases, with 11 bases spanning the gap. The CDR3 runs 13 residues. The CDR3 DNA is TGTGCCAGTAGTATACGGGGGAGGAGTGAAGCTTTCTTT. Translating it yields CASSIRGRSEAFF.

This sequence joins TRBV5-1 and TRBJ2-5; 9 bases agree with TRBD2. Germline V lookup: CDR1 SGHRS, CDR2 YFSETQ. The J segment lost 5 bases and the V segment lost 0 bases, leaving 5 bases of the junction unmatched. The CDR3 covers 15 residues. CDR3 loop: CASSLVQRGAETQYF. The CDR3 region has the DNA TGCGCCAGCAGCTTGGTACAGCGGGGGGCTGAGACCCAGTACTTC. Variable domain in full (rest from reference TRBV5-1 and TRBJ2-5): KAGVTQTPRYLIKTRGQQVTLSCSPISGHRSVSWYQQTPGQGLQFLFEYFSETQRNKGNFPGRFSGRQFSNSRSEMNVSTLELGDSALYLCASSLVQRGAETQYFGPGTRLLVL.

V is TRBV5-1 and J is TRBJ2-5, with 8 bases matching TRBD1. CDR1 is SGHRS and CDR2 is YFSETQ in the germline V gene. The CDR3 totals 14 residues. The V gene end was trimmed by 3 bases and the J gene end by 1 base; junction bases not matched to a gene: 2. The CDR3 reads CASSSGTGQETQYF. CDR3 sequence (DNA): TGCGCCAGCAGCTCCGGGACAGGCCAAGAGACCCAGTACTTC.

This clone has just one count. CDR3 residues: CASSSTSREQFF. CDR3 DNA: TGTGCCAGCAGCTCGACTAGCCGTGAGCAGTTCTTC. The chain combines TRBV7-9 with TRBJ2-1; 7 bases agree with TRBD2. The germline gives CDR1 SEHNR, CDR2 FQNEAQ (reference sequence). The CDR3 has 12 amino acids. The ends lost 4 bases at V and 9 bases at J; junction bases unmatched: 3.

V gene TRBV7-9 combines with J gene TRBJ1-4; D gene uncertain. This CDR3 contains 14 residues. V was clipped by 1 base and J by 2 bases, with 5 bases between them. Germline assignment: CDR1 SEHNR and CDR2 FQNEAQ (reference sequence). CDR3 DNA sequence: TGTGCCAGCAGCTTAGGAGGGACTAATGAAAAACTGTTTTTT. Protein sequence: CASSLGGTNEKLFF.

The CDR3 nucleotides are TGTGCCAGCAGCTTCGGACAGGGTACCTACGAGCAGTACTTC. Its translation: CASSFGQGTYEQYF. The rearrangement links TRBV5-4 to TRBJ2-7; 8 nucleotides line up with TRBD1. Germline assignment: CDR1 SGHNT and CDR2 YYREEE (reference sequence). The CDR3 runs to 14 residues. V shed 2 bases and J 2 bases; nucleotides not matched to a gene: 3.

This chain connects TRBV10-3 to TRBJ1-1; a possible D gene is TRBD1 (5 bases). V was clipped by 0 bases and J by 5 bases, with 13 bases between them. CDR1 and CDR2 (germline): ENHRY, SYGVKD. This CDR3 spans 15 amino acids. CDR3 amino acids: CAISESGGRVTEAFF. The CDR3 bases are TGTGCCATCAGTGAGTCCGGGGGTAGGGTTACTGAAGCTTTCTTT.

The rearrangement uses TRBV21-1 and TRBJ1-2. TRBV21-1 is a known pseudogene. CDR3 length: 19 residues. In DNA form, the CDR3 reads TGTGCCAGCTCCTACTGGGGGGGGCCCCTAACGCTCCCTAACTATGGCTACACCTTC. This sequence encodes CASSYWGGPLTLPNYGYTF.

The genes are TRBV4-3 and TRBJ2-1; 8 positions match TRBD2. The V gene end was trimmed by 0 bases and the J gene end by 0 bases; junction bases not matched to a gene: 19. Germline V lookup: CDR1 LGHNA, CDR2 YSLEER. CDR3 length: 22 amino acids. CDR3 sequence: CASSQDPPRGGGKPSSYNEQFF. The CDR3 DNA reads as TGCGCCAGCAGCCAAGATCCCCCTAGGGGCGGGGGGAAGCCTAGCTCCTACAATGAGCAGTTCTTC.

The rearrangement joins TRBV19 to TRBJ1-2; TRBD1 agrees at 9 bases. In germline, CDR1 is LNHDA, CDR2 SQIVND (reference sequence). There are 16 residues in the CDR3. V gave up 6 bases and J gave up 5 bases; unmatched junction bases: 13. CDR3 residues: CASRVTGGAENYGYTF. CDR3 in DNA: TGTGCCAGTAGGGTAACAGGGGGCGCAGAGAATTATGGCTACACCTTC.

The chain is built from TRBV18 and TRBJ1-1, with a weak D call TRBD1 (6 bases). The V end was cut by 3 bases, the J end by 0 bases, with 8 bases between. The CDR3 is 14 amino acids. Germline loops: CDR1 KGHSH, CDR2 LQKENI. The CDR3 reads CASSPTGMNTEAFF. CDR3 bases: TGTGCCAGCTCACCCACAGGGATGAACACTGAAGCTTTCTTT.

The rearrangement links TRBV2 to TRBJ1-2, with TRBD1 as a possible D gene (5 bases). This CDR3 comprises 14 residues. Between the trimmed V and J ends, which lost 4 bases and 4 bases, there was a span of 13 bases. Per germline, CDR1 SNHLY and CDR2 FYNNEI. CDR3 DNA sequence: TGTGCCAGCAGTGGGGAAGGGGCTGGCTATGGCTACACCTTC. Its translation is CASSGEGAGYGYTF.

V is TRBV6-5 and J is TRBJ1-2; D not certain. The CDR3 runs to 11 residues. V shed 6 bases and J shed 4 bases, with 6 bases lying between them. Germline CDR1 MNHEY, CDR2 SVGAGI. The CDR3 region has the DNA TGTGCCAGCAGCACACCCTATGGCTACACCTTC. Translated, it gives CASSTPYGYTF.

The rearrangement uses TRBV9 and TRBJ2-1; D is perhaps TRBD1 (6 bases). This CDR3 has 16 residues. Germline lookup yields CDR1 SGDLS and CDR2 YYNGEE. V was clipped by 3 bases and J by 0 bases, with 13 bases between them. CDR3 nucleotide sequence: TGTGCCAGCAGCGGATTCGGGACACCCTCCTACAATGAGCAGTTCTTC. Translated: CASSGFGTPSYNEQFF.

The chain carries TRBV2 and TRBJ2-5; TRBD2 aligns across 7 bases. The CDR3 totals 15 residues. Germline CDR1 and CDR2: SNHLY and FYNNEI. With 5 bases clipped from V and 1 base from J, the junction kept 7 bases outside the gene matches. CDR3 region: CASSRLAGPQETQYF. CDR3 coding DNA: TGTGCCAGCAGTAGATTAGCGGGCCCCCAAGAGACCCAGTACTTC.

This chain uses TRBV7-2 with TRBJ2-5; TRBD2 aligns across 9 bases. V shed 6 bases, J shed 1 base, and the junction held 6 bases outside the gene matches. Germline values: CDR1 SGHTA, CDR2 FQGNSA. This CDR3 has 15 amino acids. The CDR3 region has the DNA TGTGCCAGCAGTTCATCGGGACTAGCCCAAGAGACCCAGTACTTC. Its translation: CASSSSGLAQETQYF.